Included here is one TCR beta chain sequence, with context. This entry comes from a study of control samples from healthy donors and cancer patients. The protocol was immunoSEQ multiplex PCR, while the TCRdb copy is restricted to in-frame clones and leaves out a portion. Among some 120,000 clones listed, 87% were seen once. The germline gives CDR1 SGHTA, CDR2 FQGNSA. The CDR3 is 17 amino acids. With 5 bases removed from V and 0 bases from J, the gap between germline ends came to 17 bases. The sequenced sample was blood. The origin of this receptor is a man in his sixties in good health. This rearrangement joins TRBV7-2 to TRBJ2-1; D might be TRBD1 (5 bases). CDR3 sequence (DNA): TGTGCCAGCAGCACGCACCTGAGACAGAACTCCTACAATGAGCAGTTCTTC. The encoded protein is CASSTHLRQNSYNEQFF.